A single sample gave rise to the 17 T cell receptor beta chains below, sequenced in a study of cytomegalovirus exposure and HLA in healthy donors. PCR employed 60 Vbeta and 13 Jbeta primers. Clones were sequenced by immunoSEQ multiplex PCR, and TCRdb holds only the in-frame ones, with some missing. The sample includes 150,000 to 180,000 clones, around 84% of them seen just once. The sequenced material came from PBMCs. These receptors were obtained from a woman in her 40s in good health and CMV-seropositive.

The CDR3 nucleotides read TGTGCCAGCAGCCAGCTTGGACATAACCTAGCGGGAGTCACCGGGGAGCTGTTTTTT. This translates into CASSQLGHNLAGVTGELFF. This chain joins TRBV7-2 and TRBJ2-2; 10 nucleotides line up with TRBD2. CDR3 length: 19 amino acids. Germline V gene data show CDR1 as SGHTA and CDR2 as FQGNSA. V lost 5 bases, J lost 4 bases, and 16 bases stayed unmatched. The complete variable domain, with remaining parts taken from reference TRBV7-2 and TRBJ2-2, reads GAGVSQSPSNKVTEKGKDVELRCDPISGHTALYWYRQSLGQGLEFLIYFQGNSAPDKSGLPSDRFSAERTGGSVSTLTIQRTQQEDSAVYLCASSQLGHNLAGVTGELFFGEGSRLTVL.

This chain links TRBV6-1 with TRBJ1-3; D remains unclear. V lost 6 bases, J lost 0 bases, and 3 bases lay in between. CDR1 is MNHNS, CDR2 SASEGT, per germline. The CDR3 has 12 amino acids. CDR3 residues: CASSYSGNTIYF. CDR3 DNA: TGTGCCAGCAGCTACTCTGGAAACACCATATATTTT.

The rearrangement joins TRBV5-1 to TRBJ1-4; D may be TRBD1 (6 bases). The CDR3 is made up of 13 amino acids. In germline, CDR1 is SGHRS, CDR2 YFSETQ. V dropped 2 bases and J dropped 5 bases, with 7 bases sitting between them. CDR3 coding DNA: TGCGCCAGCAGCTTCGGACAGAATGAAAAACTGTTTTTT. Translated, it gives CASSFGQNEKLFF.

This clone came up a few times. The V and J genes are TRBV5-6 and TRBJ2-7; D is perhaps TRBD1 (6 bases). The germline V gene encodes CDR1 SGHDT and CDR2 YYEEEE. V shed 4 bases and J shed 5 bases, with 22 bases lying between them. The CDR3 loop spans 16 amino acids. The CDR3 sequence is CASSLHPQGRVNEQYF. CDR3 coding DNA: TGTGCCAGCAGCCTACACCCCCAGGGGCGAGTAAACGAGCAGTACTTC.

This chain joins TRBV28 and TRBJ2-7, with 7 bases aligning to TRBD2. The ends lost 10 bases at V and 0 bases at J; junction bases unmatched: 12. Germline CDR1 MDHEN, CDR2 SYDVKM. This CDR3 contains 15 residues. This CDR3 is CATMMLAASSYEQYF. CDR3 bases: TGTGCCACCATGATGCTAGCGGCAAGCTCCTACGAGCAGTACTTC.

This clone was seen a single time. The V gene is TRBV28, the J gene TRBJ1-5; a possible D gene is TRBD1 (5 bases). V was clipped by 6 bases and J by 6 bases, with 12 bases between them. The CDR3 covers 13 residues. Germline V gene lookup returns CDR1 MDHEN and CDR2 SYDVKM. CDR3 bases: TGTGCCAGCAGCCCCGGGGGAAGTCAGCCCCAGCATTTT. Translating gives CASSPGGSQPQHF.

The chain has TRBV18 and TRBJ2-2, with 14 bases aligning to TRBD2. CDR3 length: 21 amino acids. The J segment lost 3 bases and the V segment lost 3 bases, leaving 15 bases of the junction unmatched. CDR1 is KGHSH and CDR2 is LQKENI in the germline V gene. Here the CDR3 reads CASSPVPVSGTSGSYTGELFF. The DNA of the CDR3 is TGTGCCAGCTCACCCGTCCCGGTTTCCGGGACTAGCGGGAGTTACACCGGGGAGCTGTTTTTT.

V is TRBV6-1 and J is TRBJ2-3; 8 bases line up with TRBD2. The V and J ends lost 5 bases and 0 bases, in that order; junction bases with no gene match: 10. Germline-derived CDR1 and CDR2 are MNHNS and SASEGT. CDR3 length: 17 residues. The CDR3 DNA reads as TGTGCCAGCAGTAAAGTCTTTAGCGGGGCTAGCACAGATACGCAGTATTTT. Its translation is CASSKVFSGASTDTQYF.

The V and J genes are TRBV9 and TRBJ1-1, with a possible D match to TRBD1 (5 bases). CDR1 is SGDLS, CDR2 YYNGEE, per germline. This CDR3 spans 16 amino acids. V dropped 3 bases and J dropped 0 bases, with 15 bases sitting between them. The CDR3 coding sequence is TGTGCCAGCAGCGCCATGACAACAGGAATGAACACTGAAGCTTTCTTT. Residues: CASSAMTTGMNTEAFF.

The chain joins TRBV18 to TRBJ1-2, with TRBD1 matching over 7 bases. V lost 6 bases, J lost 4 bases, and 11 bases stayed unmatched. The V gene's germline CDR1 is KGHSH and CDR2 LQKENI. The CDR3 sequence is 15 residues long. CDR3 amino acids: CASSTRGQTSYGYTF. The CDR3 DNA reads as TGTGCCAGCTCCACCCGGGGACAGACTTCCTATGGCTACACCTTC.

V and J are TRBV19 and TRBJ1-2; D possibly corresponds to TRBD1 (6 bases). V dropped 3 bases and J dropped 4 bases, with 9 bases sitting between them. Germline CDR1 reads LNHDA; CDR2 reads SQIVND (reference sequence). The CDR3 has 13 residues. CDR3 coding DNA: TGTGCCAGTAGTATGACAGGTTTCTATGGCTACACCTTC. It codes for CASSMTGFYGYTF. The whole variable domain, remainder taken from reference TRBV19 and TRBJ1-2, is DGGITQSPKYLFRKEGQNVTLSCEQNLNHDAMYWYRQDPGQGLRLIYYSQIVNDFQKGDIAEGYSVSREKKESFPLTVTSAQKNPTAFYLCASSMTGFYGYTFGSGTRLTVV.

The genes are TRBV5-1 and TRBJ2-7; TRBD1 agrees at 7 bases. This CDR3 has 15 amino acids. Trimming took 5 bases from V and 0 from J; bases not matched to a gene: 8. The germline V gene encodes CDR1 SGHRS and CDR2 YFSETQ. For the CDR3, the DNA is TGCGCCAGCAGAAGCCGGACAGGAGACTCCTACGAGCAGTACTTC. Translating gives CASRSRTGDSYEQYF.

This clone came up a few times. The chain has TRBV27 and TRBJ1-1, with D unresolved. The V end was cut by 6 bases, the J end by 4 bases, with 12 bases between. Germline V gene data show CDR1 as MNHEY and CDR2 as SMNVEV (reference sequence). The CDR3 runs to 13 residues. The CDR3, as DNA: TGTGCCAGCAGCTACTGGCGGGGCACTGAAGCTTTCTTT. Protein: CASSYWRGTEAFF.

CDR3 bases: TGTGCCAGTACTCTACAAGAAAGGGGCTCTGGGGCCAACGTCCTGACTTTC. It codes for CASTLQERGSGANVLTF. The chain is built from TRBV19 and TRBJ2-6; maybe TRBD1 (5 bases). Germline lookup yields CDR1 LNHDA and CDR2 SQIVND (reference sequence). The V and J ends lost 7 bases and 0 bases respectively, with 16 bases between them. The length of the CDR3 is 17 residues.

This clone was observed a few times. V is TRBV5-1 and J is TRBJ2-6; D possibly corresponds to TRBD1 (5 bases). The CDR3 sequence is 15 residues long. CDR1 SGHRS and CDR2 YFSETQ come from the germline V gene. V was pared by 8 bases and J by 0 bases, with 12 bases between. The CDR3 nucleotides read TGCGCCAGTATGACAGAGCCCTCTGGGGCCAACGTCCTGACTTTC. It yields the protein CASMTEPSGANVLTF.

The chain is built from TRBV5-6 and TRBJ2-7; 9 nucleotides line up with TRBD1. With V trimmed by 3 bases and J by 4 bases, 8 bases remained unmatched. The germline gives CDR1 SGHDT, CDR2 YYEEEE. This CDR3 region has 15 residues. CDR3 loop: CASSYWDRVSYEQYF. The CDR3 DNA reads TGTGCCAGCAGCTATTGGGACAGGGTAAGTTACGAGCAGTACTTC.

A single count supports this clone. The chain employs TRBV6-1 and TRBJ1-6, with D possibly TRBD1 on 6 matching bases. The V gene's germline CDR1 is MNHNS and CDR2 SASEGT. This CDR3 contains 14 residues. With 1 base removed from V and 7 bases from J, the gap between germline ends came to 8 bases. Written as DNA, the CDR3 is TGTGCCAGCAGTGAAGTCGGACAGAATTCACCCCTCCACTTT. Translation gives CASSEVGQNSPLHF.